A selection of T cell receptor beta chains follows, all from one sample in a study of T cell responses to AZD1222 COVID-19 vaccine. Clones were read by immunoSEQ multiplex PCR, and TCRdb kept only the in-frame ones, dropping some. The table lists fewer than 150,000 clones, roughly 88% of them singletons, with around 5% in the top ten. The source material was peripheral blood, sampled on day 0 of AZD1222 vaccination. These receptors were obtained from an adult in good health. Both conserved end residues are part of each CDR3. Fields, in order: CDR3 length, J gene, V gene, D gene, CDR3 protein. The D gene is left open where the match is weak.

len: 13
j_gene: TRBJ2-1
v_gene: TRBV9
d_gene: NA
CDR3aa: CASSNPDRFPQFF

len: 15
j_gene: TRBJ2-1
v_gene: TRBV2
d_gene: TRBD2
CDR3aa: CASIGSRAGGNEQFF

len: 13
j_gene: TRBJ2-3
v_gene: TRBV25-1
d_gene: NA
CDR3aa: CASSRSGTDTQYF

len: 13
j_gene: TRBJ1-5
v_gene: TRBV12-5
d_gene: NA
CDR3aa: CASGPGRDQPQHF

len: 13
j_gene: TRBJ2-7
v_gene: TRBV2
d_gene: NA
CDR3aa: CASSGAYAYEQYF

len: 15
j_gene: TRBJ2-1
v_gene: TRBV7-9
d_gene: TRBD1
CDR3aa: CASSLRQGGNNEQFF

len: 15
j_gene: TRBJ1-5
v_gene: TRBV6-5
d_gene: TRBD1
CDR3aa: CASSYRGQGDQPQHF

len: 15
j_gene: TRBJ1-2
v_gene: TRBV14
d_gene: NA
CDR3aa: CASSQVEGRSSGYTF

len: 16
j_gene: TRBJ1-2
v_gene: TRBV6-6
d_gene: NA
CDR3aa: CASSYSGLTINYGYTF

len: 14
j_gene: TRBJ2-2
v_gene: TRBV3-1/TRBV3-2
d_gene: NA
CDR3aa: CASSQAGLAGELFF

len: 13
j_gene: TRBJ2-7
v_gene: TRBV6-5
d_gene: NA
CDR3aa: CASSKQTFYEQYF

len: 17
j_gene: TRBJ1-5
v_gene: TRBV6-1
d_gene: TRBD1
CDR3aa: CASSETWTGPFNQPQHF

len: 13
j_gene: TRBJ1-4
v_gene: TRBV10-3
d_gene: NA
CDR3aa: CAISAGGREKLFF

len: 18
j_gene: TRBJ1-5
v_gene: TRBV4-3
d_gene: NA
CDR3aa: CASSQVVVGQGVNQPQHF

len: 12
j_gene: TRBJ1-2
v_gene: TRBV29-1
d_gene: TRBD1
CDR3aa: CSVERTGTGYTF

len: 15
j_gene: TRBJ2-1
v_gene: TRBV18
d_gene: TRBD2
CDR3aa: CASSSGGSHYNEQFF

len: 16
j_gene: TRBJ2-1
v_gene: TRBV6-2/TRBV6-3
d_gene: TRBD2
CDR3aa: CASSYLLAGAHNEQFF